The TCR beta chain described here comes from a study of PD-1 blockade in classical Hodgkin lymphoma. Study overall: Once every 2 weeks, patients received intravenous nivolumab at 3 mg/kg.

Remarks on this clone: Its cognate antigen is unknown.

Study-level points and caveats: Some patients started nivolumab under 1 year after ASCT, and they were excluded. Newly diagnosed patients reportedly had lower baseline TCR diversity than healthy donors.

This CDR3 region has 16 residues. The time point here: cycle 4 day 1 (C4D1), after about 6 weeks of nivolumab. Every patient was affected by relapse after autologous stem cell transplantation, while exposure to brentuximab vedotin was not uniform. Complete response, partial response or progressive disease was each patient's best response. The table came from immunoSEQ multiplex PCR; TCRdb's copy has only in-frame clones and leaves some out. The sample lists 34,000 or so clones, about four fifths occurring once. Material: peripheral blood mononuclear cells (PBMCs), obtained before the fourth cycle of nivolumab. The receptor was isolated from a human donor with classical Hodgkin lymphoma. The genes are TRBV21-1 and TRBJ1-3; TRBD1, the table's D call, was not compared with the DNA. TRBV21-1 is a recognized pseudogene. The CDR3: CASSKVHRGFGNTIYF. DNA for the CDR3: TGTGCCAGCAGCAAAGTCCACAGGGGATTTGGAAACACCATATATTTT.